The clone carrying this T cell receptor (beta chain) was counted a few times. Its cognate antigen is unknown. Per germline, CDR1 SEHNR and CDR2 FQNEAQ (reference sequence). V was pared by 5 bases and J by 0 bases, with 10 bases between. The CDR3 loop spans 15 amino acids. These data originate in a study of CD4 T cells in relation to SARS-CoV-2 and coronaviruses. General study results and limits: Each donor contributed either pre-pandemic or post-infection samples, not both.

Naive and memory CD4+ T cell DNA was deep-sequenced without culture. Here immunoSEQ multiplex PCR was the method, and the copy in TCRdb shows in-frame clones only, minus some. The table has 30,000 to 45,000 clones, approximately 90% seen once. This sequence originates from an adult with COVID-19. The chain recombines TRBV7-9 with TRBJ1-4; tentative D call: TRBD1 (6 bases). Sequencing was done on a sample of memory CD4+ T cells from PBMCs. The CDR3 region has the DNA TGTGCCAGCAGCCCGAACAGGGCAACTAATGAAAAACTGTTTTTT. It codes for CASSPNRATNEKLFF.